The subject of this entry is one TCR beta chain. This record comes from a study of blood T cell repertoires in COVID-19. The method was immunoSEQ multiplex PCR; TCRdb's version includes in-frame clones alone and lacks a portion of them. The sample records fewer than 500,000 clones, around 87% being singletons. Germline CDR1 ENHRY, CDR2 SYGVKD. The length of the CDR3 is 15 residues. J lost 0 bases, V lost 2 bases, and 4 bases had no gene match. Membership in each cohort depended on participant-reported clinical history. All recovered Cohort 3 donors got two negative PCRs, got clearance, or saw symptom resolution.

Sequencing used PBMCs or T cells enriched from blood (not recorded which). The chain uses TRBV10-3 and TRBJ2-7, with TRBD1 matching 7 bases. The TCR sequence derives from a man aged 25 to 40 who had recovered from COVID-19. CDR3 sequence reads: CAISEPTGSSYEQYF. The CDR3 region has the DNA TGTGCCATCAGTGAGCCGACAGGGAGCTCCTACGAGCAGTACTTC.